This TCR beta chain was sequenced during a study of blood T cell repertoires in COVID-19. Study details: The origin of the acute and convalescent COVID-19 samples was the United States, Italy and Spain.

Original processing notes: Quantification of nucleated cells was approximated via reference gene primer amplification. The repertoire was sequenced with immunoSEQ multiplex PCR; TCRdb's copy has only in-frame clones and lacks some. The V and J calls and clone size are taken from that table; D and trimming were inferred from the DNA. The sample includes 100,000 to 150,000 clones, roughly 69% of them seen just once. The length of the CDR3 is 13 residues. V dropped 5 bases and J dropped 6; count of bases not matched to a gene: 7. CDR1 and CDR2 (germline): LNHNV, YYDKDF (reference sequence). Sequenced: peripheral blood. The TCR comes from a woman between 65 and 79 years old with acute or convalescent COVID-19. The chain uses TRBV15 and TRBJ2-7, with 7 bases identical to TRBD1. DNA for the CDR3: TGTGCCACCAGCTCCCGGACAGGATCCGAGCAGTACTTC. Translating it yields CATSSRTGSEQYF. Looking up the rest from reference TRBV15 and TRBJ2-7 gives the full variable domain: DAMVIQNPRYQVTQFGKPVTLSCSQTLNHNVMYWYQQKSSQAPKLLFHYYDKDFNNEADTPDNFQSRRPNTSFCFLDIRSPGLGDTAMYLCATSSRTGSEQYFGPGTRLTVT.